The entry that follows covers one T cell receptor beta chain sequence. This entry is derived from a study of blood T cell repertoires in COVID-19. At the level of the study: Collection of acute and convalescent COVID-19 samples took place in the United States, Italy and Spain. PBMCs, B-cell-depleted T cells, or T cells provided the cDNA or gDNA that made up the material.

This CDR3 spans 18 amino acids. Germline-derived CDR1 and CDR2 are PRHDT and FYEKMQ (reference sequence). V was trimmed by 0 bases and J by 0 bases, leaving 15 bases between them. As handled by the study authors: Estimates of nucleated cell counts were drawn from the amplification of reference gene primers. Assay: immunoSEQ multiplex PCR; the TCRdb copy retains only in-frame clones and omits some. Clonal size and the V and J genes are those of that table, whereas D and trimming came from the DNA. The table lists about 87,000 clones, about 71% of them singletons. This chain connects TRBV13 to TRBJ2-1; maybe TRBD1 (6 bases). Sample: peripheral blood. The sequence was collected from a woman in her forties or fifties with acute or convalescent COVID-19. The chain's CDR3 is CASSLGVSGASSYNEQFF. The CDR3 DNA reads as TGTGCCAGCAGCTTAGGCGTTTCAGGGGCCAGCTCCTACAATGAGCAGTTCTTC.